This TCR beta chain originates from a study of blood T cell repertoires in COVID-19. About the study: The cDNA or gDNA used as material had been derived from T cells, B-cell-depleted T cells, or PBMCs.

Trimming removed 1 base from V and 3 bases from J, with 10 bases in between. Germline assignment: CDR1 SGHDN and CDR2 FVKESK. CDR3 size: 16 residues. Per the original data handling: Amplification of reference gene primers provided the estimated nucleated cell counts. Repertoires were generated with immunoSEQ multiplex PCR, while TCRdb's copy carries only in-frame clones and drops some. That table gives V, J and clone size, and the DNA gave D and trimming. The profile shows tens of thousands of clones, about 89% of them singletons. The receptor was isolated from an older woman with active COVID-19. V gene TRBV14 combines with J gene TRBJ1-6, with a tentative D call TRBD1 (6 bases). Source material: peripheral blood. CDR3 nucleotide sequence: TGTGCCAGCAGCCAAGTTTGGGACAACTATAATTCACCCCTCCACTTT. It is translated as CASSQVWDNYNSPLHF.